The 9 T cell receptor beta chains below all came from one sample that was sequenced in a study of T cells expressing NK-cell markers. TCRdb reprocessed the 5' RACE reads, keeping one entry per CDR3 protein, no DNA. The repertoire table contains about 460,000 distinct CDR3 sequences. The specimen sequenced was blood T cells: a sorted CD56 or NKG2C T cell subset, CD4+ or CD8+ T cells, or bulk PBMC T cells (not recorded which). Receptor source: a woman between 50 and 59 years old in good health.

This chain connects TRBV11-3 to TRBJ2-1; TCRdb calls TRBD1, which cannot be checked without DNA. The CDR3 consists of 17 residues. Germline V lookup: CDR1 SGHNT, CDR2 YENEEA. The CDR3 protein is CASSLGPGTGAYNEQFF.

The genes are TRBV21-1 and TRBJ2-5. TRBV21-1 is annotated as a pseudogene. The CDR3 has 12 residues. CDR3: CASSNRQETQYF.

The CDR3 protein is CASSEGRTSGNNEQFF. This sequence joins TRBV6-1 and TRBJ2-1; TCRdb proposes TRBD2, but this gene call is untestable without DNA. Germline V CDR1 and CDR2: MNHNS, SASEGT. CDR3 length equals 16 residues.

CDR3 protein: CASSQLRVVGEQYF. The gene calls are TRBV14 and TRBJ2-7; TCRdb calls TRBD2, which cannot be checked without DNA. The CDR3 sequence is 14 residues long. CDR1 SGHDN and CDR2 FVKESK come from the germline V gene.

V usage is TRBV4-1 and J usage is TRBJ1-5. This CDR3 has 15 residues. CDR1 MGHRA and CDR2 YSYEKL come from the germline V gene. The chain's CDR3 is CASQRSGGYGQPQHF.

The chain combines TRBV29-1 with TRBJ2-7; TCRdb's assignment of TRBD2 cannot be checked, as there is no DNA. The CDR3 length is 12 residues. Germline V gene lookup returns CDR1 SQVTM and CDR2 ANQGSEA. The CDR3 sequence is CSVEDAGTGQYF.

The chain employs TRBV28 and TRBJ2-1; TCRdb's assignment of TRBD2 cannot be checked, as there is no DNA. This CDR3 is 17 amino acids long. Germline V CDR1 and CDR2: MDHEN, SYDVKM. The CDR3 sequence is CASSSQRLAANYNEQFF.

The chain uses TRBV20-1 and TRBJ1-3; as DNA is missing, the TRBD1 call by TCRdb cannot be tested. The CDR3 totals 15 residues. CDR1 DFQATT and CDR2 SNEGSKA come from the germline V gene (reference sequence). The CDR3 sequence: CSARGTGKAGNTIYF.

The CDR3 sequence: CASSEGQGRYEQYF. This chain links TRBV2 with TRBJ2-7; as DNA is missing, the TRBD1 call by TCRdb cannot be tested. This CDR3 has 14 amino acids. Germline-derived CDR1 and CDR2 are SNHLY and FYNNEI.